The 15 T cell receptor beta chains below come from one sample, sequenced in a study of T cells after posttransplantation cyclophosphamide. Sequenced by immunoSEQ multiplex PCR; TCRdb stores in-frame clones only, minus some. The data show around 34,000 clones, none appearing only once, with approximately 6.7% held by the ten largest. The source material was PBMCs. These TCRs come from a woman in her forties or fifties in good health and a related stem cell transplant donor.

This clone was seen more than once but under ten times. The genes are TRBV6-1 and TRBJ1-2; no reliable D call. With 2 bases removed from V and 4 bases from J, the gap between germline ends came to 14 bases. The germline gives CDR1 MNHNS, CDR2 SASEGT. This CDR3 region has 15 residues. Here the CDR3 reads CASSEQWITIYGYTF. CDR3 DNA: TGTGCCAGCAGTGAACAATGGATCACTATCTATGGCTACACCTTC.

This clone has a count of ten or more. The chain links TRBV7-6 to TRBJ1-4; D possibly corresponds to TRBD1 (6 bases). Trimming took off 1 base at V and 8 bases at J, with 8 bases between the two ends. The CDR3 has 13 residues. Per the germline V gene, CDR1 is SGHVS and CDR2 is FNYEAQ. The CDR3 DNA sequence: TGTGCCAGCAGCTTAGATAGGGGGGAAAAACTGTTTTTT. Translated, it gives CASSLDRGEKLFF.

Ten or more counts support this clone. This chain joins TRBV2 and TRBJ2-3, with 11 bases lining up with TRBD2. With V trimmed by 6 bases and J by 2 bases, 4 bases remained unmatched. This CDR3 has 15 residues. Per the germline V gene, CDR1 is SNHLY and CDR2 is FYNNEI. CDR3 bases: TGTGCCAGCAGAGAGGGACTAGCGGCCACAGATACGCAGTATTTT. Translating it yields CASREGLAATDTQYF.

Ten or more counts support this clone. The chain carries TRBV7-2 and TRBJ2-7; a weak D match, TRBD2 (5 bases). CDR1 is SGHTA and CDR2 is FQGNSA in the germline V gene. This CDR3 contains 13 residues. Trimming took 4 bases from V and 3 from J, leaving 10 bases between them. CDR3 in amino acids: CASSSSWFYEQYF. The DNA of the CDR3 is TGTGCCAGCAGCTCTAGCTGGTTCTACGAGCAGTACTTC.

This clone was detected many times. The sample contains more than one DNA sequence encoding this CDR3. V usage is TRBV7-9 and J usage is TRBJ2-3, with TRBD2 matching over 13 bases. The CDR3 is made up of 18 amino acids. Germline CDR1 SEHNR, CDR2 FQNEAQ (reference sequence). With 5 bases clipped from V and 4 bases from J, the junction kept 12 bases outside the gene matches. Here the CDR3 reads CASSPHTGTSGIADTQYF. In nucleotides, the CDR3 is TGTGCCAGCAGCCCTCATACCGGGACTAGCGGGATAGCAGATACGCAGTATTTT.

This clone has ten or more counts. The junction departs from germline at one end; a sequencing error may be responsible. The chain couples TRBV10-3 to TRBJ2-7; D perhaps matches TRBD2 (6 bases). Per germline, CDR1 ENHRY and CDR2 SYGVKD. The CDR3 sequence is 15 residues long. In nucleotides, the CDR3 is TGTGCCTCAGGAGGGGTTCGTCCCTACTCCCACGAGCAGTACTTC. It specifies CASGGVRPYSHEQYF.

This clone appeared many times. The chain joins TRBV6-5 to TRBJ1-2; 7 positions match TRBD1. This CDR3 comprises 14 residues. Germline-derived CDR1 and CDR2 are MNHEY and SVGAGI. The ends lost 5 bases at V and 0 bases at J; junction bases unmatched: 3. The CDR3 region has the DNA TGTGCCAGCAGTCGGGACAGAACTAACTATGGCTACACCTTC. Translating gives CASSRDRTNYGYTF.

This clone was seen only a few times. The chain couples TRBV12-3 or TRBV12-4 to TRBJ1-2; D may be TRBD1 (6 bases). The CDR3 spans 13 residues. Trimming cost V 7 bases and J 4 bases, with 13 bases left between them. The CDR3 coding sequence is TGTGCCAGCAACCCCACAGGGAGCTATGGCTACACCTTC. This translates into CASNPTGSYGYTF.

This clone was picked up a small number of times. DNA of the CDR3: TGTGCCAGCAGCTCTAGGGCCCCGGGGGAGACCCAGTACTTC. It is translated as CASSSRAPGETQYF. The rearrangement uses TRBV11-2 and TRBJ2-5, with D possibly TRBD2 on 5 matching bases. Trimming took off 4 bases at V and 5 bases at J, with 14 bases between the two ends. This CDR3 has 14 residues. Looked up from germline, CDR1 is SGHAT and CDR2 is FQNNGV.

The V call is TRBV7-8, the J call TRBJ2-5, with 9 positions matching TRBD2. The V gene's germline CDR1 is SGHVS and CDR2 FQNEAQ. The CDR3 consists of 16 residues. Unmatched junction bases numbered 13, after V lost 10 bases and J lost 1 base. The CDR3 reads CATSTGLAGVQETQYF. The CDR3 nucleotides read TGTGCCACCTCGACCGGGTTAGCGGGAGTCCAAGAGACCCAGTACTTC. Based on the CDR3 plus reference TRBV7-8 and TRBJ2-5, the full variable domain is GAGVSQSPRYKVAKRGQDVALRCDPISGHVSLFWYQQALGQGPEFLTYFQNEAQLDKSGLPSDRFFAERPEGSVSTLKIQRTQQEDSAVYLCATSTGLAGVQETQYFGPGTRLLVL.

This clone was seen ten or more times. This rearrangement joins TRBV6-2 or TRBV6-3 to TRBJ2-2, with D possibly being TRBD1 (6 bases). Germline CDR1 is MNHEY and CDR2 is SVGEGT. The length of the CDR3 is 15 residues. The V and J ends lost 2 bases and 4 bases respectively, with 11 bases between them. The CDR3 nucleotides read TGTGCCAGCAGTTACGGGACATATCCCACCGGGGAGCTGTTTTTT. Its protein product is CASSYGTYPTGELFF.

This clone appeared many times. The chain joins TRBV27 to TRBJ1-2; 7 bases line up with TRBD1. With 3 bases clipped from V and 4 bases from J, the junction kept 5 bases outside the gene matches. Germline CDR1 is MNHEY and CDR2 is SMNVEV (reference sequence). This CDR3 spans 14 amino acids. The CDR3 region has the DNA TGTGCCAGCAGTTTCTCGACAGGGCCCTATGGCTACACCTTC. As protein: CASSFSTGPYGYTF.

This clone was seen more than once but under ten times. The V gene is TRBV18, the J gene TRBJ2-7; 7 bases agree with TRBD1. The germline V gene has CDR1 KGHSH and CDR2 LQKENI. J lost 2 bases, V lost 2 bases, and 3 bases had no gene match. The CDR3 totals 14 residues. The CDR3 nucleotides read TGTGCCAGCTCACCAAGACAGGGTACCTACGAGCAGTACTTC. Translating it yields CASSPRQGTYEQYF.

This rearrangement joins TRBV28 to TRBJ1-1, with D uncertain. This CDR3 is built from 17 residues. Germline V CDR1 and CDR2: MDHEN, SYDVKM. V lost 3 bases and J 1 base, leaving 18 bases between the germline ends. This chain's CDR3 is CASSFLFPEGGNTEAFF. The CDR3 nucleotides read TGTGCCAGCAGTTTTTTGTTCCCCGAGGGTGGGAACACTGAAGCTTTCTTT.

This clone has a handful of counts. The V gene is TRBV7-6, the J gene TRBJ2-7, with D possibly TRBD2 on 6 matching bases. CDR1 is SGHVS, CDR2 FNYEAQ, per germline. CDR3 length equals 14 residues. Trimming took off 5 bases at V and 6 bases at J, with 17 bases between the two ends. For the CDR3, the DNA is TGTGCCAGCAGCGGAAACGCGGGAAAAGGCGAGCAGTACTTC. Its protein product is CASSGNAGKGEQYF.